This TCR beta chain originates from a study of control samples from healthy donors and cancer patients. Measured with immunoSEQ multiplex PCR; TCRdb has only the in-frame clones, and not every one. The sample contains around 150,000 clones, 85% to 90% of which appear only once. CDR1 and CDR2 from the germline V gene are SGHDT and YYEEEE. The CDR3 length is 14 residues. V shed 6 bases and J 8 bases; nucleotides not matched to a gene: 6. Input material: blood. The gene calls are TRBV5-6 and TRBJ2-4, with TRBD2 matching 12 bases. This receptor was taken from a man aged 25-45 years in good health. CDR3 sequence reads: CASTPTSGSHIQYF. CDR3 coding DNA: TGTGCCAGCACCCCGACTAGCGGGAGTCACATTCAGTACTTC.